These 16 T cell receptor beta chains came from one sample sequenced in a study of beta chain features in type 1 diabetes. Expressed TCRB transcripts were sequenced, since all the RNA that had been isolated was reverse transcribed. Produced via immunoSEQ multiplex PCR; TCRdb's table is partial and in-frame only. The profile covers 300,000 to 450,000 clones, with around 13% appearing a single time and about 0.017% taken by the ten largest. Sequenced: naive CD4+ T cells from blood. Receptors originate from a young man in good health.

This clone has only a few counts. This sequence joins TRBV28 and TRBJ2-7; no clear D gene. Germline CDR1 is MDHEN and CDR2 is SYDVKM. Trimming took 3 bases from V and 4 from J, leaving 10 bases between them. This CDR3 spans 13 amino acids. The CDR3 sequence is CASSLEHRYEQYF. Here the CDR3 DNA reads TGTGCCAGCAGTTTGGAACACAGATACGAGCAGTACTTC.

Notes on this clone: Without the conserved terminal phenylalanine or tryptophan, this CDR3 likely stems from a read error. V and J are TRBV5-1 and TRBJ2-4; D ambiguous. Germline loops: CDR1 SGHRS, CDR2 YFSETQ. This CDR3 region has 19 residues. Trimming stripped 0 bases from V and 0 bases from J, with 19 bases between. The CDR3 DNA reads TGCGCCAGCAGCTTGGTTCCCTCATGGAGAGTAATAGCCAAAAACATTCAGTACCTC. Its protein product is CASSLVPSWRVIAKNIQYL.

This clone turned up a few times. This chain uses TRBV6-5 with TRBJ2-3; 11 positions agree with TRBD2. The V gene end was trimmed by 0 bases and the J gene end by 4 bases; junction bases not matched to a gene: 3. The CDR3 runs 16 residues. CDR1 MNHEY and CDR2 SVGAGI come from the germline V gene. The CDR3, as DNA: TGTGCCAGCAGTTACTCGTTTAGCGGGAGGGCAGATACGCAGTATTTT. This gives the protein CASSYSFSGRADTQYF.

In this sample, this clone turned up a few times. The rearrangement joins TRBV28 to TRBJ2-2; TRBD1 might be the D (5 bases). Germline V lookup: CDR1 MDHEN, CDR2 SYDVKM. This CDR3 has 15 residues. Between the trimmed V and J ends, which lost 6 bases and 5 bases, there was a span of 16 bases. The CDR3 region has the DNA TGTGCCAGCAGCCCATTGGCGCAGGGAACCGGGGAGCTGTTTTTT. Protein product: CASSPLAQGTGELFF.

CDR3 DNA sequence: TGTGCCAGCAGCTTTGGACAGGACAATGAGCAGTTCTTC. It is translated as CASSFGQDNEQFF. J is TRBJ2-1 and V is TRBV5-6; TRBD1 matches 7 bases. Germline loops: CDR1 SGHDT, CDR2 YYEEEE. This CDR3 has 13 residues. Germline trimming cut 2 bases from V and 5 bases from J; bases unmatched to any gene: 1.

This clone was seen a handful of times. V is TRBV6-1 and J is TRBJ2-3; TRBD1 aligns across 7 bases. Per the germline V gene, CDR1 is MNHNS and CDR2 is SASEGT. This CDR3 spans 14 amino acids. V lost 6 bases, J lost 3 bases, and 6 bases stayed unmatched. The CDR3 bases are TGTGCCAGCAGCTCCGGGACAGTGACAGATACGCAGTATTTT. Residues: CASSSGTVTDTQYF.

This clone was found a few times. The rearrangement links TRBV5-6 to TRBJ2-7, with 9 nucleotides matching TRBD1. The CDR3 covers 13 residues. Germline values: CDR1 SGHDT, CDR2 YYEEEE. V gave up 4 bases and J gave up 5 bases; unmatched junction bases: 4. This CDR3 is CASSGDRVNEQYF. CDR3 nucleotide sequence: TGTGCCAGCAGCGGGGACAGGGTAAACGAGCAGTACTTC.

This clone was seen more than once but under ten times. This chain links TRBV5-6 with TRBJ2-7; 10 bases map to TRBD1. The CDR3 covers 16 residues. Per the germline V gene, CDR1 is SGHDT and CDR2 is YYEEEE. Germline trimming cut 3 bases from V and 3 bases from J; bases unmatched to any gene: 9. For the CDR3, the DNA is TGTGCCAGCAGCTGGGGGACAGGGGACCTAATCTACGAGCAGTACTTC. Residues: CASSWGTGDLIYEQYF.

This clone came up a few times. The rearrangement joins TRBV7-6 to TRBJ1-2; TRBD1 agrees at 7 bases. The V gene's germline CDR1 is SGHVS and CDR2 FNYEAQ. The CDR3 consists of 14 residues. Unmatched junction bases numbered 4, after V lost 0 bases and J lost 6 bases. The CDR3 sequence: CASSLATGQNGYTF. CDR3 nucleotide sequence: TGTGCCAGCAGCTTAGCGACAGGGCAGAATGGCTACACCTTC.

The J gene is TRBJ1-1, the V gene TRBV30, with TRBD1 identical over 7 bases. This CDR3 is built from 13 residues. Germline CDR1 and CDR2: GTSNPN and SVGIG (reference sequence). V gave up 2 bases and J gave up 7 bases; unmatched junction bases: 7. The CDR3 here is CAWSPNRDSEAFF. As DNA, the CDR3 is TGTGCCTGGAGTCCTAACCGGGACAGTGAAGCTTTCTTT.

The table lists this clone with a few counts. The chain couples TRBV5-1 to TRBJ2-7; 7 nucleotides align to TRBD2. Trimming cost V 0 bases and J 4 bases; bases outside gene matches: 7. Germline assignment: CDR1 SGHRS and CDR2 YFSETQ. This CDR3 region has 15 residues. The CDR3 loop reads CASSLGSGGEYEQYF. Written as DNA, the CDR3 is TGCGCCAGCAGCTTGGGGTCGGGGGGTGAGTACGAGCAGTACTTC.

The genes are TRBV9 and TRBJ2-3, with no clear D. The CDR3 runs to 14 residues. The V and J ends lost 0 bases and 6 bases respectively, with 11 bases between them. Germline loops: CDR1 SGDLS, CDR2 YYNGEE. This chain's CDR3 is CASSVDSPRDTQYF. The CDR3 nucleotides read TGTGCCAGCAGCGTAGACTCGCCCCGCGATACGCAGTATTTT.

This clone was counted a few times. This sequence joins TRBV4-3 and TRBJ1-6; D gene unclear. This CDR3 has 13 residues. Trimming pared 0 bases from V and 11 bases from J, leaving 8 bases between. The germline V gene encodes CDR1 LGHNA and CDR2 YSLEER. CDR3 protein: CASSQEWATPLHF. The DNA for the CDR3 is TGCGCCAGCAGCCAAGAATGGGCAACACCCCTCCACTTT.

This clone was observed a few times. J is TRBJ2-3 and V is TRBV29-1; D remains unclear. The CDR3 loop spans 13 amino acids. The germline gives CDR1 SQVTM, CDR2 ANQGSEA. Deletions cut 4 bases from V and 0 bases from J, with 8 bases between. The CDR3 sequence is CSVVPGSTDTQYF. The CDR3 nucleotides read TGCAGCGTTGTTCCCGGGAGCACAGATACGCAGTATTTT.

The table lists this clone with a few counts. CDR3 nucleotide sequence: TGTGCCAGTATGACAGGGGATTCCTACGAGCAGTACTTC. Translation gives CASMTGDSYEQYF. This rearrangement joins TRBV19 to TRBJ2-7, with 8 positions matching TRBD1. The CDR3 extends over 13 amino acids. Germline V CDR1 and CDR2: LNHDA, SQIVND (reference sequence). V dropped 7 bases and J dropped 1; count of bases not matched to a gene: 3.

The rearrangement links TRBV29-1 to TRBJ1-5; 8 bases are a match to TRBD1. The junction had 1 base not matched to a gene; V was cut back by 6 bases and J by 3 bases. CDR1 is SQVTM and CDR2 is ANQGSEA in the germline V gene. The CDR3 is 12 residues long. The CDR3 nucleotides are TGCAGCGTGGGACAGGTCAATCAGCCCCAGCATTTT. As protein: CSVGQVNQPQHF.